This T cell receptor (beta chain) is drawn from a study of identical twins. Study results and caveats: Twins' excess sharing was less marked for out-of-frame beta sequences.

Each CDR3 protein gets one entry after TCRdb re-called the 5' RACE reads with MiXCR. The table has hundreds of thousands of distinct CDR3 sequences, 20% to 25% seen once. About this clonotype: Its antigen remains unknown.

Germline-derived CDR1 and CDR2 are MDHEN and SYDVKM. This CDR3 region has 17 residues. Between the trimmed V and J ends, which lost 5 bases and 4 bases, there was a span of 23 bases. The sample was also linked to a second study, of yellow fever vaccine responses in identical twins.

The material sequenced was CD4+ T cells sorted from blood. V usage is TRBV28 and J usage is TRBJ1-1, with a possible D match to TRBD1 (6 bases). This clonotype originated in a woman aged 18-29 years in good health. The CDR3 nucleotides are TGTGCCAGCAGTGCTAATCGAGGGGGGCGCCTGATCACTGAAGCTTTCTTT. Translation: CASSANRGGRLITEAFF. The full variable domain, with the rest looked up from reference TRBV28 and TRBJ1-1, is DVKVTQSSRYLVKRTGEKVFLECVQDMDHENMFWYRQDPGLGLRLIYFSYDVKMKEKGDIPEGYSVSREKKERFSLILESASTNQTSMYLCASSANRGGRLITEAFFGQGTRLTVV.